The 19 T cell receptor beta chains presented below share a single source sample, sequenced in a study of OX40 agonist ivuxolimab in advanced cancers. Some clones are missing from TCRdb's copy, which holds only in-frame ones; the method was immunoSEQ multiplex PCR. In the table there are 50,000 to 60,000 clones, about four fifths of which are singletons. Sequenced here: CD4+ or CD8+ T cells sorted from blood, sampled in a trial of the OX40 agonist ivuxolimab. The receptors originated from an adult with an advanced solid tumor such as melanoma, head and neck, liver or kidney cancer.

This clone was counted once. The rearrangement uses TRBV12-5 and TRBJ1-1, with D hard to call. The CDR3 consists of 15 residues. V lost 0 bases to trimming and J lost 5 bases, with 13 bases between them. CDR1 is LGHNT, CDR2 FRNRAP, per germline. CDR3 in DNA: TGTGCTAGTGGTTTGGTTGTCGGACTCTTGACTGAAGCTTTCTTT. Encoded protein: CASGLVVGLLTEAFF.

The chain carries TRBV5-1 and TRBJ1-4; 8 bases align to TRBD1. CDR1 is SGHRS, CDR2 YFSETQ, per germline. The V gene end was trimmed by 3 bases and the J gene end by 8 bases; junction bases not matched to a gene: 9. This CDR3 is 15 amino acids long. CDR3 DNA: TGCGCCAGCAGCTCGGGACAGGCGGGGGAGGAAAAACTGTTTTTT. Protein sequence: CASSSGQAGEEKLFF. The entire variable domain, with the rest obtained from reference TRBV5-1 and TRBJ1-4, is as follows: KAGVTQTPRYLIKTRGQQVTLSCSPISGHRSVSWYQQTPGQGLQFLFEYFSETQRNKGNFPGRFSGRQFSNSRSEMNVSTLELGDSALYLCASSSGQAGEEKLFFGSGTQLSVL.

The CDR3 reads CASSILGTDTEAFF. In DNA, the CDR3 is TGTGCCAGCAGTATACTAGGGACGGACACTGAAGCTTTCTTT. The chain couples TRBV6-5 to TRBJ1-1, with D possibly matching TRBD1 (5 bases). The CDR3 totals 14 residues. The germline V and J ends were trimmed by 5 bases and 3 bases, with 13 bases remaining between them. Germline lookup yields CDR1 MNHEY and CDR2 SVGAGI.

V usage is TRBV7-6 and J usage is TRBJ2-7, with TRBD2 matching over 11 bases. After removal of 3 bases from V and 4 bases from J, the junction contained 5 bases not matched to a gene. The CDR3 sequence is 15 residues long. Germline CDR1 and CDR2: SGHVS and FNYEAQ. The CDR3 sequence is CASSFSGGAIYEQYF. The CDR3 nucleotides read TGTGCCAGCAGCTTTAGCGGGGGGGCTATTTACGAGCAGTACTTC.

The chain joins TRBV11-3 to TRBJ1-2, with TRBD1 as a possible D gene (5 bases). The ends were cut back, 0 bases at V and 3 bases at J, with 17 bases in the middle. This CDR3 is 17 amino acids long. CDR1 SGHNT and CDR2 YENEEA come from the germline V gene. The DNA of the CDR3 is TGTGCCAGCAGCTTAGATCGGGGGGTACGAAGAGACTATGGCTACACCTTC. Translated: CASSLDRGVRRDYGYTF.

This chain connects TRBV2 to TRBJ1-2; D is unclear. Germline V CDR1 and CDR2: SNHLY, FYNNEI. V lost 7 bases and J lost 6, with 18 bases in between. CDR3 length: 14 residues. The CDR3 reads CASKRAVGVHGYTF. In nucleotides, the CDR3 is TGTGCCAGCAAGCGCGCTGTTGGAGTTCATGGCTACACCTTC.

The CDR3: CASSGGTGGTRNNEQFF. DNA for the CDR3: TGTGCCAGCAGCGGCGGGACAGGGGGCACTAGAAACAATGAGCAGTTCTTC. The rearrangement joins TRBV9 to TRBJ2-1; 12 nucleotides agree with TRBD1. J gave up 5 bases and V 3 bases, and 9 bases lay outside the gene matches. Germline V lookup: CDR1 SGDLS, CDR2 YYNGEE. This CDR3 has 17 amino acids.

The sample holds one count of this clone. The CDR3, as DNA: TGTGCCAGCTCACTTGGGACAGGTAGCTCTGGAAACACCATATATTTT. It codes for CASSLGTGSSGNTIYF. The V call is TRBV18, the J call TRBJ1-3; 8 positions match TRBD1. J was trimmed by 0 bases and V by 4 bases; bases with no gene match: 5. The CDR3 loop spans 16 amino acids. CDR1 is KGHSH, CDR2 LQKENI, per germline.

V usage is TRBV7-2 and J usage is TRBJ1-3; D remains ambiguous. Germline CDR1 reads SGHTA; CDR2 reads FQGNSA. This CDR3 has 13 residues. Trimming removed 5 bases at V and 2 bases at J, with 7 bases between. The CDR3 DNA follows: TGTGCCAGCAGCCCCGGACCTGGAAACACCATATATTTT. Translation gives CASSPGPGNTIYF.

V usage is TRBV19 and J usage is TRBJ1-1, with a possible D match to TRBD1 (5 bases). V was pared by 1 base and J by 0 bases, with 9 bases between. Germline CDR1 and CDR2: LNHDA and SQIVND (reference sequence). This CDR3 is 15 amino acids long. CDR3: CASSIGDRVNTEAFF. The CDR3 DNA is TGTGCCAGTAGTATAGGTGACAGAGTGAACACTGAAGCTTTCTTT.

The chain combines TRBV5-6 with TRBJ2-5, with TRBD1 matching over 10 bases. Germline CDR1 reads SGHDT; CDR2 reads YYEEEE. The CDR3 is 15 amino acids. J lost 4 bases, V lost 0 bases, and 3 bases had no gene match. In DNA, the CDR3 is TGTGCCAGCAGCTTGGAAGGGACAGGGGCAGAGACCCAGTACTTC. Amino acids: CASSLEGTGAETQYF.

This chain links TRBV12-5 with TRBJ2-5; 9 bases map to TRBD1. Germline CDR1 is LGHNT and CDR2 is FRNRAP. J lost 5 bases, V lost 6 bases, and 13 bases had no gene match. The CDR3 covers 16 residues. The CDR3 is CASGKGQGLGEETQYF. In DNA, the CDR3 is TGTGCTAGTGGAAAAGGACAGGGGCTAGGAGAGGAGACCCAGTACTTC. The full variable domain, its missing parts supplied by reference TRBV12-5 and TRBJ2-5, is DARVTQTPRHKVTEMGQEVTMRCQPILGHNTVFWYRQTMMQGLELLAYFRNRAPLDDSGMPKDRFSAEMPDATLATLKIQPSEPRDSAVYFCASGKGQGLGEETQYFGPGTRLLVL.

J is TRBJ2-2 and V is TRBV5-1; unclear D gene. The CDR3 totals 13 residues. The germline V gene has CDR1 SGHRS and CDR2 YFSETQ. V was shortened by 1 base and J by 6 bases, with 7 bases between the two germline ends. The CDR3: CASSLTESGELFF. The CDR3 DNA sequence: TGCGCCAGCAGCTTGACAGAATCCGGGGAGCTGTTTTTT. Full variable domain (missing parts from reference TRBV5-1 and TRBJ2-2): KAGVTQTPRYLIKTRGQQVTLSCSPISGHRSVSWYQQTPGQGLQFLFEYFSETQRNKGNFPGRFSGRQFSNSRSEMNVSTLELGDSALYLCASSLTESGELFFGEGSRLTVL.

The rearrangement uses TRBV5-4 and TRBJ2-2; 10 nucleotides match TRBD1. The ends lost 4 bases at V and 7 bases at J; junction bases unmatched: 10. The CDR3 covers 16 residues. Germline CDR1 reads SGHNT; CDR2 reads YYREEE (reference sequence). CDR3 residues: CASSRTTGGAHGELFF. The DNA for the CDR3 is TGTGCCAGCAGCCGGACGACAGGGGGCGCCCACGGGGAGCTGTTTTTT.

In this sample, this clone turned up a few times. The rearrangement links TRBV5-1 to TRBJ2-1, with TRBD2 matching over 7 bases. V was clipped by 2 bases and J by 9 bases; unmatched bases: 8. The CDR3 is 14 amino acids. Per the germline V gene, CDR1 is SGHRS and CDR2 is YFSETQ. The CDR3 spells CASSFYAGVPEQFF. For the CDR3, the DNA is TGCGCCAGCAGCTTTTATGCGGGGGTACCTGAGCAGTTCTTC.

The chain recombines TRBV18 with TRBJ2-5; D might be TRBD2 (6 bases). With 2 bases removed from V and 5 bases from J, the gap between germline ends came to 15 bases. The CDR3 length is 15 residues. Germline loops: CDR1 KGHSH, CDR2 LQKENI. CDR3 nucleotides: TGTGCCAGCTCACCAGCCGGGGAGGACGGCGAGACCCAGTACTTC. Protein: CASSPAGEDGETQYF. Full variable domain (rest looked up from reference TRBV18 and TRBJ2-5): NAGVMQNPRHLVRRRGQEARLRCSPMKGHSHVYWYRQLPEEGLKFMVYLQKENIIDESGMPKERFSAEFPKEGPSILRIQQVVRGDSAAYFCASSPAGEDGETQYFGPGTRLLVL.

The gene calls are TRBV6-5 and TRBJ1-1, with 7 nucleotides matching TRBD1. Germline V lookup: CDR1 MNHEY, CDR2 SVGAGI. The CDR3 extends over 15 amino acids. V was clipped by 5 bases and J by 4 bases; unmatched bases: 10. The CDR3, as DNA: TGTGCCAGCAGTCCGCGGCAGACAGGGATCACTGAAGCTTTCTTT. Its translation is CASSPRQTGITEAFF.

Remarks on this clone: This sample also contains other DNA sequences that code for the same CDR3. The genes are TRBV27 and TRBJ2-1; D is unresolved. The CDR3 is made up of 13 amino acids. Germline V lookup: CDR1 MNHEY, CDR2 SMNVEV (reference sequence). Deletions cut 6 bases from V and 10 bases from J, with 16 bases between. CDR3 loop: CASSQDSWGEQFF. The CDR3 DNA sequence: TGTGCCAGCAGCCAAGACTCCTGGGGAGAGCAGTTCTTC.

The gene calls are TRBV6-5 and TRBJ1-1; maybe TRBD1 (6 bases). Deletions cut 6 bases from V and 4 bases from J, with 12 bases between. This CDR3 has 13 residues. From germline, CDR1 is MNHEY and CDR2 SVGAGI. DNA of the CDR3: TGTGCCAGCAGAACAACAGGGAGCACTGAAGCTTTCTTT. Translating gives CASRTTGSTEAFF.